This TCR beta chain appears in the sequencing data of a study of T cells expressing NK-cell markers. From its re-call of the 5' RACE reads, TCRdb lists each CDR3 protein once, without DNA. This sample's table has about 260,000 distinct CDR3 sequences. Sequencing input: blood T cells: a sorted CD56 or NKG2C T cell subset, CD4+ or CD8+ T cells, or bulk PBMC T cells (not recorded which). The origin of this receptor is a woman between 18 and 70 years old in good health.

CDR3 loop: CSARVVSGVGDTQYF. J is TRBJ2-3 and V is TRBV20-1; TCRdb returns TRBD2, unconfirmable since there is no DNA. The CDR3 contains 15 residues. Germline CDR1 reads DFQATT; CDR2 reads SNEGSKA (reference sequence).